A single sample gave rise to the 12 T cell receptor beta chains below, sequenced in a study of identical twins. TCRdb reprocessed the 5' RACE reads with MiXCR, giving one entry per CDR3 protein. The data contain roughly 230,000 distinct CDR3 sequences, 6.5% to 9.5% of them singletons. A further study also used this sample, focusing on yellow fever vaccine responses in identical twins.

The sequencing input was CD8+ T cells sorted from blood. These receptors originate from a woman younger than 35 in good health.

This clonotype occurred many times. The rearrangement uses TRBV7-8 and TRBJ1-1; D is undetermined. The V and J ends lost 0 bases and 5 bases respectively, with 7 bases between them. Germline lookup yields CDR1 SGHVS and CDR2 FQNEAQ. The CDR3 is 13 residues long. The CDR3 protein is CASSLAWLTEAFF. In DNA form, the CDR3 reads TGTGCCAGCAGCTTAGCGTGGTTGACTGAAGCTTTCTTT. Full variable domain (rest looked up from reference TRBV7-8 and TRBJ1-1): GAGVSQSPRYKVAKRGQDVALRCDPISGHVSLFWYQQALGQGPEFLTYFQNEAQLDKSGLPSDRFFAERPEGSVSTLKIQRTQQEDSAVYLCASSLAWLTEAFFGQGTRLTVV.

This clonotype occurred many times. This chain links TRBV27 with TRBJ2-7; 10 bases are a match to TRBD1. There are 16 residues in the CDR3. Per the germline V gene, CDR1 is MNHEY and CDR2 is SMNVEV (reference sequence). V lost 5 bases to trimming and J lost 1 base; unmatched junction nucleotides: 8. This chain's CDR3 is CASSVGTGEASYEQYF. The CDR3 DNA reads as TGTGCCAGCAGTGTAGGGACAGGGGAAGCGTCCTACGAGCAGTACTTC.

The V call is TRBV25-1, the J call TRBJ2-3; D call uncertain. Deletions cut 4 bases from V and 4 bases from J, with 9 bases between. The CDR3 runs 13 residues. Germline V gene data show CDR1 as MGHDK and CDR2 as SYGVNS. CDR3 nucleotides: TGTGCCAGCAGTGTCGCGGTCCCAGATACGCAGTATTTT. Translation: CASSVAVPDTQYF.

In its sample, this clonotype was seen a few times. The rearrangement joins TRBV27 to TRBJ2-1; maybe TRBD1 (6 bases). V shed 6 bases and J shed 8 bases, with 11 bases lying between them. Germline V CDR1 and CDR2: MNHEY, SMNVEV (reference sequence). The CDR3 totals 12 residues. The CDR3 region is CASSLPGDEQFF. The CDR3 DNA is TGTGCCAGCAGCTTGCCAGGGGATGAGCAGTTCTTC.

The V gene is TRBV5-1, the J gene TRBJ2-3; 10 bases map to TRBD2. CDR1 SGHRS and CDR2 YFSETQ come from the germline V gene. Germline trimming cut 4 bases from V and 3 bases from J; bases unmatched to any gene: 8. This CDR3 contains 16 residues. The CDR3 DNA reads TGCGCCAGCAGCCCCCCTAGCGGGAGCCGTACAGATACGCAGTATTTT. Residues: CASSPPSGSRTDTQYF.

There are many counts of this clonotype. The chain has TRBV20-1 and TRBJ2-7; D remains unclear. V lost 5 bases to trimming and J lost 0 bases, with 11 bases between them. Germline V gene data show CDR1 as DFQATT and CDR2 as SNEGSKA (reference sequence). The CDR3 covers 13 residues. The CDR3, as DNA: TGCAGTGCTGCCCCGGACGACTCCTACGAGCAGTACTTC. Its translation: CSAAPDDSYEQYF.

There are many counts of this clonotype. This rearrangement joins TRBV6-1 to TRBJ1-2; no clear D. There are 16 residues in the CDR3. The V end was cut by 6 bases, the J end by 1 base, with 18 bases between. Germline V gene sequence: CDR1 MNHNS, CDR2 SASEGT. CDR3 DNA: TGTGCCAGCAGCTCTCCGGCGTGGCCAGATAACTATGGCTACACCTTC. This encodes CASSSPAWPDNYGYTF.

This clonotype was found a few times. The CDR3 region has the DNA TGTGCCAGCAGTTGGGGGGGGGGGAGCTCCTACGAGCAGTACTTC. Its protein is CASSWGGGSSYEQYF. The chain joins TRBV27 to TRBJ2-7; 7 bases fit TRBD2. This CDR3 comprises 15 residues. In germline, CDR1 is MNHEY, CDR2 SMNVEV (reference sequence). The V segment lost 4 bases and the J segment 0 bases; nucleotides outside the gene matches: 6.

This clonotype was detected many times. V and J are TRBV15 and TRBJ2-7; 9 bases map to TRBD2. The CDR3 runs to 17 residues. From germline, CDR1 is LNHNV and CDR2 YYDKDF (reference sequence). Germline trimming cut 0 bases from V and 2 bases from J; bases unmatched to any gene: 8. The CDR3 here is CATSRDAGGVRPYEQYF. The CDR3 nucleotides are TGTGCCACCAGCAGAGATGCGGGGGGGGTTAGACCCTACGAGCAGTACTTC.

V gene TRBV4-3 combines with J gene TRBJ2-7; no clear D gene. The CDR3 is 12 residues long. In germline, CDR1 is LGHNA, CDR2 YSLEER. Trimming shortened V by 1 base and J by 7 bases, and 8 bases separated the two germline ends. In DNA form, the CDR3 reads TGCGCCAGCAGCCAAGGATGGGGTGAGCAGTACTTC. The encoded protein is CASSQGWGEQYF.

This clonotype showed up many times. The chain uses TRBV28 and TRBJ2-2; D unclear. CDR1 and CDR2 from the germline V gene are MDHEN and SYDVKM. V dropped 3 bases and J dropped 0 bases, with 17 bases sitting between them. The CDR3 sequence is 18 residues long. The CDR3 coding sequence is TGTGCCAGCAGTTTCTCTGGAACAGCCCTCTCGAACACCGGGGAGCTGTTTTTT. It codes for CASSFSGTALSNTGELFF.

In its sample, this clonotype was seen many times. This chain uses TRBV20-1 with TRBJ2-1; 8 bases fit TRBD2. CDR3 length: 16 amino acids. CDR1 and CDR2 from the germline V gene are DFQATT and SNEGSKA (reference sequence). J gave up 5 bases and V 0 bases, and 9 bases lay outside the gene matches. CDR3 sequence reads: CSARDQAGVENNEQFF. DNA for the CDR3: TGCAGTGCTAGAGATCAAGCGGGAGTAGAAAACAATGAGCAGTTCTTC.